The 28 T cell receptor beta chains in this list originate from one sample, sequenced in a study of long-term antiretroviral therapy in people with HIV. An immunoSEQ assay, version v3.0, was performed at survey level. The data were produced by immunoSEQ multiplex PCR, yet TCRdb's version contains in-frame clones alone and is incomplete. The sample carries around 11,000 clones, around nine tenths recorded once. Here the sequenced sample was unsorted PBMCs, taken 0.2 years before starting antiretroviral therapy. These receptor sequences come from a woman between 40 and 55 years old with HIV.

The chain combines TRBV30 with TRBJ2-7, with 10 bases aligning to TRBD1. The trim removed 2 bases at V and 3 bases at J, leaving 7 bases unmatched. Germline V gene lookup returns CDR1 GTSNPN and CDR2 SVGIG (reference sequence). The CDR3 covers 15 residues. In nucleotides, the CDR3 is TGTGCCTGGAGTATCCAGGACAGGGGGTTCTACGAGCAGTACTTC. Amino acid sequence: CAWSIQDRGFYEQYF.

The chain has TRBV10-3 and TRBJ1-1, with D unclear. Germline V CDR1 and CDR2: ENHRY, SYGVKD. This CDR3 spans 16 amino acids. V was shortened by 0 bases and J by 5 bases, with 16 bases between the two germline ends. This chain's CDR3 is CAISESKAGYNTEAFF. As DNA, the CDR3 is TGTGCCATCAGTGAGTCGAAGGCGGGGTATAATACTGAAGCTTTCTTT.

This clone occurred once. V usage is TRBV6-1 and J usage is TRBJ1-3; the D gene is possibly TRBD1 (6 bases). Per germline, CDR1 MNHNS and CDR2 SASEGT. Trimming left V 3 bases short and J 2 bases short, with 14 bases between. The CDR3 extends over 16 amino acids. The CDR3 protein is CASSEGQWGTGNTIYF. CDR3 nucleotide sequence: TGTGCCAGCAGTGAGGGACAATGGGGTACTGGAAACACCATATATTTT.

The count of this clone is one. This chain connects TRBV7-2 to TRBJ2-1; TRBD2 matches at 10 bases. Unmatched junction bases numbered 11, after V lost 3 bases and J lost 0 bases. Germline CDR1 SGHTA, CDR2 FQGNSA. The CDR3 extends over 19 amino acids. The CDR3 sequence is CASSFTSLAGEFSYNEQFF. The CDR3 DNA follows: TGTGCCAGCAGCTTTACGTCCCTAGCGGGGGAATTCTCCTACAATGAGCAGTTCTTC.

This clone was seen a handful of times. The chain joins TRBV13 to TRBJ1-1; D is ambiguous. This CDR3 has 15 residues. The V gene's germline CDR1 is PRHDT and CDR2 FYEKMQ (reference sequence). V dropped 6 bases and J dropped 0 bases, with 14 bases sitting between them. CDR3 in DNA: TGTGCCAGCAGATTCAGAGGAGGCCTGAACACTGAAGCTTTCTTT. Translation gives CASRFRGGLNTEAFF.

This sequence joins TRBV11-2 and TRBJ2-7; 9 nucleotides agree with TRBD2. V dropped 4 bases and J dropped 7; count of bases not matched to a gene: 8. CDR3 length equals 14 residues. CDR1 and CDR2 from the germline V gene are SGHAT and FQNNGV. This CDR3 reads CASSSRLAVNEQYF. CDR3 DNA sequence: TGTGCCAGCAGCTCACGACTAGCGGTAAATGAGCAGTACTTC.

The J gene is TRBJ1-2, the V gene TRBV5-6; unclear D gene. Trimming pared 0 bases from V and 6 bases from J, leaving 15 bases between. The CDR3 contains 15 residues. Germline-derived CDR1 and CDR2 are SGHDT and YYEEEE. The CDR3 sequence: CASSLDDLGLHGYTF. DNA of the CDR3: TGTGCCAGCAGCTTGGACGATCTAGGGCTCCATGGCTACACCTTC.

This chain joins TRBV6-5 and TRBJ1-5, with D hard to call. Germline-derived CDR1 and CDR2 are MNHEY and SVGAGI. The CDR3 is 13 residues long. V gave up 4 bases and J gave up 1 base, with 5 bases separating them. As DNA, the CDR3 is TGTGCCAGCAGTTCGTGGAGCAATCAGCCCCAGCATTTT. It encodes CASSSWSNQPQHF.

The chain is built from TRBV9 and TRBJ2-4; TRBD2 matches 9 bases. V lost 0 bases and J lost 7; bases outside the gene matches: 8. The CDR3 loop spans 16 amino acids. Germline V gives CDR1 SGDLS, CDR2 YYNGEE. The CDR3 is CASSVGPAGGGNIQYF. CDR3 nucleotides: TGTGCCAGCAGCGTAGGTCCAGCGGGGGGCGGGAACATTCAGTACTTC. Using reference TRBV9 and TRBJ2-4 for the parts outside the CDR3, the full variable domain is DSGVTQTPKHLITATGQRVTLRCSPRSGDLSVYWYQQSLDQGLQFLIQYYNGEERAKGNILERFSAQQFPDLHSELNLSSLELGDSALYFCASSVGPAGGGNIQYFGAGTRLSVL.

The CDR3 region is CASSQRFREQDTQYF. The CDR3 nucleotides are TGCGCCAGCAGCCAACGATTCAGGGAACAGGATACGCAGTATTTT. The V and J genes are TRBV4-3 and TRBJ2-3, with TRBD1 as a possible D gene (5 bases). The V gene lost 2 bases and the J gene lost 6 bases, with 15 bases spanning the gap. Per the germline V gene, CDR1 is LGHNA and CDR2 is YSLEER. This CDR3 comprises 15 residues.

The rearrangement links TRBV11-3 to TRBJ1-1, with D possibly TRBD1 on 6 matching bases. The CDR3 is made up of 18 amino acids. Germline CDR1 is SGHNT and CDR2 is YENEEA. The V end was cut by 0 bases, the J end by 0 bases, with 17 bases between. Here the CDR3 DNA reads TGTGCCAGCAGCTTAGATGGGGTAAGGGGGGCAGTGAACACTGAAGCTTTCTTT. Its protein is CASSLDGVRGAVNTEAFF.

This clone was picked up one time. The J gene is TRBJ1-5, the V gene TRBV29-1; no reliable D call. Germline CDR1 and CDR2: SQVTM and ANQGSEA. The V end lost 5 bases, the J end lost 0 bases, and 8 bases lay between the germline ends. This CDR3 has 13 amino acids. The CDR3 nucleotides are TGCAGCGTTAAGGTGGATAGCAATCAGCCCCAGCATTTT. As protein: CSVKVDSNQPQHF.

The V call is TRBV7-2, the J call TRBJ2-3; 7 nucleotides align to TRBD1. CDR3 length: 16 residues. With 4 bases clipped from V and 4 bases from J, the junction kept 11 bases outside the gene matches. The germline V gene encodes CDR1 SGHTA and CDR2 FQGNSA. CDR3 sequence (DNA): TGTGCCAGCAGCTCGTGGGACAGCACTAAGTCAGATACGCAGTATTTT. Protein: CASSSWDSTKSDTQYF.

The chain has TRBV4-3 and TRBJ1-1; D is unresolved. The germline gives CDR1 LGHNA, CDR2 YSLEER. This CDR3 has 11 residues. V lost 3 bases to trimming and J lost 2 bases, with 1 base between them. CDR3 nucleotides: TGCGCCAGCAGCCACAACACTGAAGCTTTCTTT. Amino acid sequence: CASSHNTEAFF.

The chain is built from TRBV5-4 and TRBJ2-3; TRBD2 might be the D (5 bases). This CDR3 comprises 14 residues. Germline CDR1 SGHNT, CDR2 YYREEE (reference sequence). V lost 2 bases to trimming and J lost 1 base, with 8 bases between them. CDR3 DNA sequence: TGTGCCAGCAGCTTCGGAGGTCGCACAGATACGCAGTATTTT. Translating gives CASSFGGRTDTQYF.

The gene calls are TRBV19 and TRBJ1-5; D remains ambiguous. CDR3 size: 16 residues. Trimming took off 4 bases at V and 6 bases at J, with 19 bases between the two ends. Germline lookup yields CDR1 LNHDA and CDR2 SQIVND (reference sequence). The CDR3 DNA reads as TGTGCCAGTAGTACTAGGCCGAGGACGGAGACTCAGCCCCAGCATTTT. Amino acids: CASSTRPRTETQPQHF. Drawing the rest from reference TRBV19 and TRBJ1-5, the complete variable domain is DGGITQSPKYLFRKEGQNVTLSCEQNLNHDAMYWYRQDPGQGLRLIYYSQIVNDFQKGDIAEGYSVSREKKESFPLTVTSAQKNPTAFYLCASSTRPRTETQPQHFGDGTRLSIL.

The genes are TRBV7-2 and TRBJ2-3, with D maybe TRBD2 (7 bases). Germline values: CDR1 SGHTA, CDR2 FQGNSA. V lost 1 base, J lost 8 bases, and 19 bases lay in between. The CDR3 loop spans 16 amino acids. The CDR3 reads CASSLVRGLVGSTQYF. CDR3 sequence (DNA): TGTGCCAGCAGCTTAGTGCGGGGGCTCGTGGGTAGTACGCAGTATTTT.

The CDR3 loop is CASSLVRPGGMNTEAFF. CDR3 coding DNA: TGTGCCAGCAGCTTGGTCCGGCCGGGTGGAATGAACACTGAAGCTTTCTTT. The rearrangement joins TRBV5-7 to TRBJ1-1, with no clear D. TRBV5-7 is marked as an open reading frame, function uncertain. The CDR3 is made up of 17 amino acids. The germline V and J ends were trimmed by 0 bases and 0 bases, with 15 bases remaining between them.

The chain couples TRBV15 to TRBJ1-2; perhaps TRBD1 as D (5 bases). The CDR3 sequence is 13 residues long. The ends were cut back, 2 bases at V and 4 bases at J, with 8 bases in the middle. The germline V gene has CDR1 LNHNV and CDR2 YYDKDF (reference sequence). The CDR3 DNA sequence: TGTGCCACCAGCAGACCGGGGCTCTATGGCTACACCTTC. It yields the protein CATSRPGLYGYTF.

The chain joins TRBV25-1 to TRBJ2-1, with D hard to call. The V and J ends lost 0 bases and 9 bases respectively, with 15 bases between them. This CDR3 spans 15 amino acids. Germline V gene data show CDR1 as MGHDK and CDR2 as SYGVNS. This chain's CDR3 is CASSEYPTSSGEQFF. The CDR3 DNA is TGTGCCAGCAGTGAATACCCGACCTCGTCGGGTGAGCAGTTCTTC.

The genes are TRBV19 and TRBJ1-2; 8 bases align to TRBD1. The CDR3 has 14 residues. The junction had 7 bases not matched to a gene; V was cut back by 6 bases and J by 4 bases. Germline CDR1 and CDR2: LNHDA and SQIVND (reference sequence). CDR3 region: CASSPDRDIYGYTF. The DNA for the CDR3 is TGTGCCAGTAGCCCGGACAGGGACATCTATGGCTACACCTTC.

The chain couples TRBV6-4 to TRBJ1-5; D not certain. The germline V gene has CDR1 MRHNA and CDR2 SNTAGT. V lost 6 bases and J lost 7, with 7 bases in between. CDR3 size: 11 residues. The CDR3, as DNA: TGTGCCAGCAGCCTGGGACAGCCCCAGCATTTT. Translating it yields CASSLGQPQHF.

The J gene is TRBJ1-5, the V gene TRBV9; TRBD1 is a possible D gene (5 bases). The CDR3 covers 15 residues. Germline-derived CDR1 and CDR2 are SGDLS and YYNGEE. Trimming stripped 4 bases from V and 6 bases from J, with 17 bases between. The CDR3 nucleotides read TGTGCCAGCAGCCTTGCCGGGGCCCGAGGTCAGCCCCAGCATTTT. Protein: CASSLAGARGQPQHF.

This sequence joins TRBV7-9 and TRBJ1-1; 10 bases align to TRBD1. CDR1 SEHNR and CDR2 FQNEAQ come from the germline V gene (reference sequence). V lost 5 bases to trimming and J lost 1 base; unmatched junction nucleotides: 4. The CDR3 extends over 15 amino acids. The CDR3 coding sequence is TGTGCCAGCAGCCGAGGACAGGGGGGGAACACTGAAGCTTTCTTT. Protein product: CASSRGQGGNTEAFF. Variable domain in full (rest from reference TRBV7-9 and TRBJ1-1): DTGVSQNPRHKITKRGQNVTFRCDPISEHNRLYWYRQTLGQGPEFLTYFQNEAQLEKSRLLSDRFSAERPKGSFSTLEIQRTEQGDSAMYLCASSRGQGGNTEAFFGQGTRLTVV.

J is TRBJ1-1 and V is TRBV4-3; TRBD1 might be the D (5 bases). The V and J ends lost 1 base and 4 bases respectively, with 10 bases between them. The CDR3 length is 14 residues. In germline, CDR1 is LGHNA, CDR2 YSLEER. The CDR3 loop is CASSQVGTLTEAFF. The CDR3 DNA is TGCGCCAGCAGCCAAGTAGGGACGCTCACTGAAGCTTTCTTT.

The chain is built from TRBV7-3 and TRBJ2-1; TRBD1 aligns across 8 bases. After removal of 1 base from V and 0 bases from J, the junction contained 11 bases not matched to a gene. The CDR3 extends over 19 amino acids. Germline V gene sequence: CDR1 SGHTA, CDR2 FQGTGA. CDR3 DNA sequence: TGTGCCAGCAGCTTAAACGCAGGGGGCTATTTGAGCTCCTACAATGAGCAGTTCTTC. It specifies CASSLNAGGYLSSYNEQFF.

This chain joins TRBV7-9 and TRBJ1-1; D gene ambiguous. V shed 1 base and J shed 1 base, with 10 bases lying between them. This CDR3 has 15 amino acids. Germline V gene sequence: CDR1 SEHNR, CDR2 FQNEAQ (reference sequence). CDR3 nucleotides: TGTGCCAGCAGCTTAGTACTACGGAAGAACACTGAAGCTTTCTTT. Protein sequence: CASSLVLRKNTEAFF.

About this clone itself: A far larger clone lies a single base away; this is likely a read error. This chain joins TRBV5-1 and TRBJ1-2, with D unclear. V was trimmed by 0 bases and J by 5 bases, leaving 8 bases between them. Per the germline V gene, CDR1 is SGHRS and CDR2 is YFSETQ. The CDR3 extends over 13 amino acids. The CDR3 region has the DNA TGCGCCAGCAGCTTGGCGAATTTATATGGCTACACCTTC. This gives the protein CASSLANLYGYTF.